This T cell receptor (beta chain) was recorded in a study of T cell clonality in common variable immunodeficiency. Whole-study findings and limits: Common variable immunodeficiency TCR beta sequences reportedly had fewer deletions and N-nucleotide insertions.

Of note for this clone: No antigen is known for it. The read gets to within 3 residues of the CDR3 end, and the germline J gene fills in the rest.

Germline CDR1 is SNHLY and CDR2 is FYNNEI. The CDR3 totals 15 residues. After removal of 4 bases from V and 4 bases from J, the junction contained 5 bases not matched to a gene. Produced via immunoSEQ multiplex PCR; TCRdb's table is partial and in-frame only. Sampling found about 25,000 clones, none seen once. The rearrangement joins TRBV2 to TRBJ2-1, with 9 bases aligning to TRBD2. Sequencing used peripheral blood mononuclear cells. The origin of this receptor is a human donor with common variable immunodeficiency. The covered CDR3 bases are TGTGCCAGCAGTGCCCTAGCGGGATTTTACAATGAG. Encoded protein: CASSALAGFYNE. The CDR3 in its entirety is CASSALAGFYNEQFF. Drawing the rest from reference TRBV2 and TRBJ2-1, the complete variable domain is EPEVTQTPSHQVTQMGQEVILRCVPISNHLYFYWYRQILGQKVEFLVSFYNNEISEKSEIFDDQFSVERPDGSNFTLKIRSTKLEDSAMYFCASSALAGFYNEQFFGPGTRLTVL.